What follows are 10 T cell receptor beta chains derived from one specimen sequenced in a study of blood T cells in healthy people across ages. A J-beta primer mix and a sample-barcoded 5' primer were used in a second PCR of roughly 6 to 11 cycles. TCRdb re-called the 5' RACE reads through MiXCR, storing one row per CDR3 protein. Found here are some 710,000 distinct CDR3 sequences, around 45% of them singletons; the top ten hold about a sixth. The sequencing input was blood. The receptors come from a man older than 75 in good health.

The chain uses TRBV5-4 and TRBJ2-3, with 13 positions matching TRBD2. V was pared by 2 bases and J by 5 bases, with 8 bases of the junction left unmatched. Germline values: CDR1 SGHNT, CDR2 YYREEE (reference sequence). The CDR3 consists of 17 residues. CDR3: CASSLGLAGDSGDTQYF. Here the CDR3 DNA reads TGTGCCAGCAGCTTAGGACTAGCGGGAGATTCAGGAGATACGCAGTATTTT.

A word on this clonotype: A read error is possible here, since a much larger clone lies one base away. The chain has TRBV20-1 and TRBJ2-5; TRBD2 might be the D (5 bases). CDR1 is DFQATT and CDR2 is SNEGSKA in the germline V gene (reference sequence). V was trimmed by 3 bases and J by 11 bases, leaving 22 bases between them. This CDR3 is built from 14 residues. CDR3 coding DNA: TGCAGTGCTAGCAGCCCCGGGATGGGAAATGAGCAGTACTTC. Its translation: CSASSPGMGNEQYF.

The J gene is TRBJ2-7, the V gene TRBV30; the D gene could be TRBD1 or TRBD2 (5 bases each). The CDR3 spans 18 residues. The germline gives CDR1 GTSNPN, CDR2 SVGIG (reference sequence). V lost 0 bases and J 6 bases, leaving 27 bases between the germline ends. The CDR3 coding sequence is TGTGCCTGGAGTGTACGTGGTTACGGGGCAGGGTTGGGGTGCGAGCAGTACTTC. This encodes CAWSVRGYGAGLGCEQYF.

The chain has TRBV7-2 and TRBJ2-7, with D perhaps TRBD1 or TRBD2 (8 bases each). The V gene lost 0 bases and the J gene lost 3 bases, with 21 bases spanning the gap. CDR3 length: 18 residues. CDR1 is SGHTA, CDR2 FQGNSA, per germline. CDR3 sequence: CASSLAAGGRGRIYEQYF. DNA of the CDR3: TGTGCCAGCAGCTTAGCTGCGGGGGGCAGGGGGCGAATCTACGAGCAGTACTTC.

The J gene is TRBJ2-4, the V gene TRBV24-1, with 14 bases that match TRBD2. Germline lookup yields CDR1 KGHDR and CDR2 SFDVKD. The trim removed 6 bases at V and 7 bases at J, leaving 10 bases unmatched. The CDR3 contains 17 residues. The CDR3 region has the DNA TGTGCCACCAGTCCGGGGACTAGCGGGAGTAGGAGTAACATTCAGTACTTC. Protein sequence: CATSPGTSGSRSNIQYF.

The chain combines TRBV6-6 with TRBJ2-1, with a tentative D call TRBD1 (5 bases). Trimming removed 2 bases at V and 1 base at J, with 9 bases between. Per germline, CDR1 MNHNY and CDR2 SVGAGI (reference sequence). CDR3 size: 15 residues. The chain's CDR3 is CASSYEDSSYNEQFF. In DNA form, the CDR3 reads TGTGCCAGCAGTTACGAAGACAGTTCCTACAATGAGCAGTTCTTC.

This chain's CDR3 is CSARRTGGWNTEAFF. The CDR3 bases are TGCAGTGCTAGAAGGACAGGGGGCTGGAACACTGAAGCTTTCTTT. This chain joins TRBV20-1 and TRBJ1-1; TRBD1 matches at 11 bases. The length of the CDR3 is 15 residues. V shed 2 bases, J shed 1 base, and the junction held 3 bases outside the gene matches. CDR1 DFQATT and CDR2 SNEGSKA come from the germline V gene (reference sequence).

Details on this clonotype: A much bigger clone sits one base away, suggesting this may be a read error. The chain links TRBV11-2 to TRBJ2-1; D call uncertain. Per the germline V gene, CDR1 is SGHAT and CDR2 is FQNNGV. The CDR3 length is 16 residues. CDR3: CASGLDIQASYNEQFF. For the CDR3, the DNA is TGTGCCAGCGGCTTAGATATCCAGGCCTCGTACAATGAGCAGTTCTTC.

This clonotype was seen a few times. CDR3 nucleotides: TGCAGCGCCCGGGGAGAGGTAAACTACAATGAGCAGTTCTTC. Encoded protein: CSARGEVNYNEQFF. This sequence joins TRBV29-1 and TRBJ2-1; D might be TRBD2 (5 bases). V gave up 7 bases and J gave up 3 bases, with 16 bases separating them. Germline values: CDR1 SQVTM, CDR2 ANQGSEA. The length of the CDR3 is 14 residues.

The chain joins TRBV20-1 to TRBJ2-5; the D gene is possibly TRBD2 (5 bases). The length of the CDR3 is 14 residues. Trimming took off 3 bases at V and 3 bases at J, with 14 bases between the two ends. Looked up from germline, CDR1 is DFQATT and CDR2 is SNEGSKA (reference sequence). The CDR3 spells CSASSDRGEETQYF. DNA for the CDR3: TGCAGTGCTAGTTCTGATCGGGGTGAAGAGACCCAGTACTTC.